One T cell receptor beta chain is described in this entry. The antigen remains undetermined. J gave up 7 bases and V 0 bases, and 5 bases lay outside the gene matches. The CDR3 is 15 residues long. Germline CDR1 reads SGHRS; CDR2 reads YFSETQ. TCRdb's table, derived via immunoSEQ multiplex PCR, lists solely in-frame clones and lacks some. The table includes 85,000 to 95,000 clones, almost 90% detected once. This sample was taken from a study of T cell responses to AZD1222 COVID-19 vaccine. General study points: Unmutated variant regions are reportedly the target of nearly half of TCRs that are spike-specific.

This chain uses TRBV5-1 with TRBJ2-1; the match to TRBD1 covers 9 bases. The sample in question was peripheral blood, obtained on day 0 of AZD1222 vaccination. This TCR derives from an adult in good health. The CDR3 here is CASSLGTGEDNEQFF. CDR3 nucleotide sequence: TGCGCCAGCAGCTTGGGGACAGGGGAGGATAATGAGCAGTTCTTC. Drawing the rest from reference TRBV5-1 and TRBJ2-1, the complete variable domain is KAGVTQTPRYLIKTRGQQVTLSCSPISGHRSVSWYQQTPGQGLQFLFEYFSETQRNKGNFPGRFSGRQFSNSRSEMNVSTLELGDSALYLCASSLGTGEDNEQFFGPGTRLTVL.